This T cell receptor beta chain was captured by sequencing in a study of blood T cell repertoires in COVID-19 (TCRdb year 2020). At the level of the whole study: The collaborator samples originated in the United States, Italy and Spain and spanned the acute and convalescent phases of COVID-19. A freely available public database, intended as a resource for researchers studying the immune response to SARS-CoV-2, is where the repertoires were released. HLA class I and class II types, where available, came from metadata supplied by the sample provider rather than from assay-based typing. A de-identified subject ID, COVID-19 status, age in years and sex were almost always included in the sample metadata. Samples came from the ongoing ImmuneRACE study (first 160 participants) plus 1,254 subjects from 6 global collaborators. The material from the prospective study consisted of cDNA or gDNA derived from T cells, B-cell-depleted T cells, or PBMCs. Deeply sampled blood TCRbeta repertoires from subjects exposed to, actively infected with, or recovered from COVID-19 were included in the dataset. Study-wide findings and limitations: The quantity of clinical and demographic metadata differed by source and by participant and was supplied without curation.

TCRbeta CDR3 regions were amplified from genomic DNA using the immunoSEQ Assay, a bias-controlled multiplex PCR. In the source study's methods: The number of nucleated cells in each sample was estimated from the amplification of reference gene primers within the assay. Sequence reads were collapsed and filtered to measure the absolute abundance of every unique TCRbeta CDR3 rearrangement. For each sample, productive Simpson clonality was calculated by taking the square root of Simpson's diversity index across productive rearrangements. TCRdb mirrors the immuneACCESS table, restricted to in-frame sequences. Some clones are absent from its copies; in checked studies, under half trace to an unresolved V gene, and the reason for the others is unknown. For V, J and clone size, that table is used; D and trimming come from the DNA. This sample has 380,000 or so clones in its table, and 81% of those were observed once. The top ten hold roughly 1.2% of the sample.

Regarding this clone: The antigen this receptor binds is unknown. One base away there is no much larger clone; base qualities are not given.

Whole blood was collected in K2EDTA tubes by collaborating institutions according to the institutions' own protocols. Collaborator samples were shipped for TCRbeta analysis as frozen whole blood, isolated PBMCs, or DNA extracted from either sample type. This TCR was recovered from a human donor with acute or convalescent COVID-19. The donor label of this sample is uncertain. Sequenced sample: peripheral blood.

The CDR3 is CASSQDFGGDGELFF. In nucleotides, the sequence is TGTGCCAGCAGCCAAGATTTCGGGGGGGACGGGGAGCTGTTTTTT. This chain joins TRBV4-2 to TRBJ2-2; 8 junctional bases match TRBD2. The CDR3 covers 15 residues, taking in both the cysteine and the phenylalanine. Only the CDR3 DNA is retained, 45 bases long and in frame from the first base. Germline trimming: 0 bases from V, 7 bases from J; junction bases outside gene matches: 4. CDR1 and CDR2 were assigned from the germline V gene as LGHNA and YNFKEQ.